The clone carrying this T cell receptor (beta chain) showed up just once. Its antigen is not identified. V gave up 7 bases and J gave up 5 bases, with 12 bases separating them. The CDR3 totals 13 residues. Germline V gene sequence: CDR1 SGHAT, CDR2 FQNNGV. Clones were read by immunoSEQ multiplex PCR, and TCRdb kept only the in-frame ones, dropping some. The data contain 150,000 to 180,000 clones, around 84% of them seen just once; the ten biggest clones take up 2% to 2.5%. The sample is drawn from a study of cytomegalovirus exposure and HLA in healthy donors. Study-wide points: There were some public TCRs occurring in many donors, but most TCR sequences were rare.

This sequence was found in a human donor in good health. The sample comprised PBMCs. This chain links TRBV11-2 with TRBJ2-1, with D perhaps TRBD1 (6 bases). CDR3 coding DNA: TGTGCCAGCACCCGGACAGAGGACAATGAGCAGTTCTTC. It encodes CASTRTEDNEQFF.